These T cell receptor beta chains were read from a single sample in a study of T-cell reconstitution after alpha-beta-depleted transplantation in children. In TCRdb, the PCR reads were re-called with MiXCR into one record per CDR3 protein. The profile covers some 300,000 distinct CDR3 sequences, with roughly 9.1% appearing a single time and less than 8% taken by the ten largest. The sample consisted of PBMCs, taken before TCRalphabeta/CD19-depleted stem cell transplant. The receptor set was obtained from a boy less than two years old with acute myeloid leukemia, due to receive a stem cell transplant. Each CDR3 is given without its conserved first and last residue.

J | V | CDR3
TRBJ2-1 | TRBV20-1 | SARSWRLAGGPEEQF
TRBJ2-1 | TRBV3-1 | ASSQGGLAGYNEQF
TRBJ1-4 | TRBV6-5 | ASSYLDSVGRREKLF
TRBJ2-7 | TRBV29-1 | SVVAAEQY
TRBJ1-5 | TRBV3-1 | ASSQTSNQPQH
TRBJ1-6 | TRBV5-1 | ASSSDRGARGLH
TRBJ2-5 | TRBV7-7 | ASSPLFGQETQY
TRBJ2-7 | TRBV15 | ATSRDPARLAGGREQY
TRBJ2-7 | TRBV4-2 | ASSEGESSYEQY
TRBJ2-3 | TRBV6-4 | ASSDSGALSGGRDTQY
TRBJ1-1 | TRBV28 | ASSFPGRRFMNTEAF
TRBJ2-3 | TRBV5-1 | ASSLISGSVTDTQY
TRBJ2-2 | TRBV28 | ASRSGELF
TRBJ2-3 | TRBV9 | ASSVGGPSTDTQY
TRBJ2-3 | TRBV5-1 | ASSSGQGKGDTQY
TRBJ2-2 | TRBV3-1 | ATQRRGHSGELF
TRBJ1-2 | TRBV5-1 | ASSLDGQGAYGYT
TRBJ1-3 | TRBV4-3 | ASSPKGSGNTIY
TRBJ2-3 | TRBV28 | ASSFKGASTDTQY
TRBJ2-7 | TRBV7-2 | ASSSTVPRRNEQY
TRBJ1-5 | TRBV6-1 | ASRPGQGRRNQPQH
TRBJ2-2 | TRBV6-1 | ASTEGLNTGELF
TRBJ2-1 | TRBV11-2 | ASSFPEVAYNEQF
TRBJ2-3 | TRBV4-1 | ASSQGRESTDTQY
TRBJ2-1 | TRBV4-3 | ASSQEAGGGYNEQF
TRBJ1-4 | TRBV18 | ASSPPYLPNEKLF
TRBJ2-5 | TRBV27 | ASSPGLAGALEN
TRBJ2-7 | TRBV5-5 | ASSFELAGELRGEQY
TRBJ2-1 | TRBV20-1 | SARENGRQF
TRBJ2-7 | TRBV27 | ASSFGLYSYEQY
TRBJ2-2 | TRBV28 | ASSFERDANTGELF
TRBJ2-7 | TRBV20-1 | SARDSVYYEQY
TRBJ1-2 | TRBV4-3 | ASSQEGGNYGYT
TRBJ2-7 | TRBV29-1 | SVELREGYEQY
TRBJ2-1 | TRBV11-3 | ASSLLGGPGGGVNEQF
TRBJ2-4 | TRBV5-1 | ASSRLAGAPLDLAKNIQY
TRBJ1-4 | TRBV29-1 | SVGVNEKLF
TRBJ2-3 | TRBV12-3/TRBV12-4 | ASAVSTDTQY
TRBJ2-7 | TRBV12-3/TRBV12-4 | ASTLGAYYEQY
TRBJ2-1 | TRBV28 | ASSFYGTSGGYNEQF
TRBJ2-1 | TRBV5-1 | ASSLVPSEQF
TRBJ2-3 | TRBV7-2 | ASSFFRLEWTDTQY
TRBJ2-7 | TRBV28 | ASSLMAWKQY
TRBJ1-2 | TRBV6-5 | ASSSAGGLSYGYT
TRBJ2-3 | TRBV4-1 | ASGPKGTRTDTQY
TRBJ2-3 | TRBV5-5 | ASRRTPDTQY
TRBJ1-6 | TRBV5-1 | ASSPTFGGRYSPLH
TRBJ2-7 | TRBV20-1 | SARDEGRRRFYEQY
TRBJ2-6 | TRBV28 | ASSFFSGANVLT
TRBJ2-1 | TRBV19 | ASSPRTGWNEQF
TRBJ1-4 | TRBV10-2 | ASSESGTGIGTNEKLF
TRBJ1-5 | TRBV20-1 | SAVRTYSNQPQH
TRBJ2-1 | TRBV20-1 | SAQTGGGARDEQF
TRBJ1-4 | TRBV30 | AWTSLGEKLF
TRBJ2-1 | TRBV28 | ASSLYGTSGYNEQF
TRBJ2-7 | TRBV27 | ASRPRTGFYEQY
TRBJ2-3 | TRBV28 | ASSLRPDRGKY
TRBJ1-5 | TRBV7-9 | ASSSEFREGQPQH
TRBJ2-5 | TRBV29-1 | SVEEWTVQETQY